This is a list of T cell receptor beta chains from one sample in a study of neurological immune-mediated disorders. TCRdb analysed the 5' RACE reads with MiXCR anew, one entry per CDR3 protein. Among 15,000 to 20,000 distinct CDR3 sequences listed, roughly a tenth were seen once. Sequenced material: CD8+ T cells from blood. The receptors derive from a woman between 50 and 59 years old in good health. Each CDR3 is given with its conserved first and last residue. Fields, in order: J gene, V gene, clone size, D gene, CDR3 DNA, CDR3 protein. D genes are given only for firm matches. Clone size, where shown, is once, few, many, or a class for clones that have expanded.

TRBJ1-1,TRBV20-1,many,TRBD1,TGCAGTGCTAGAGATGTCGCACAGGGGGCGGAAGCTTTCTTT,CSARDVAQGAEAFF
TRBJ2-3,TRBV29-1,many,TRBD1,TGCAGCGTTGAAGGCGGACAGGGGAGCACAGATACGCAGTATTTT,CSVEGGQGSTDTQYF
TRBJ2-5,TRBV21-1,many,-,TGTGCCAGCAGCAAAGATTGCGGGAAAGAGACCCAGTACTTC,CASSKDCGKETQYF
TRBJ2-2,TRBV7-6,many,-,TGTGCCAGCATGAGGACGAACACCGGGGAGCTGTTTTTT,CASMRTNTGELFF
TRBJ2-3,TRBV24-1,many,TRBD1,TGTGCCACCAGTGGACGGGGCACCGAGACAGGGGACACAGATACGCAGTATTTT,CATSGRGTETGDTDTQYF
TRBJ2-3,TRBV20-1,many,TRBD2,TGCAGTGCTAGCTTTGTAGCGGGGGCTAGAAATACGCAGTATTTT,CSASFVAGARNTQYF
TRBJ2-5,TRBV7-6,many,-,TGTGCCAGCAGCTTAGGCAGGGTCAAAGAGACCCAGTACTTC,CASSLGRVKETQYF
TRBJ2-7,TRBV18,many,TRBD1,TGTGCCAGCTCACCACGGGACAGTCCCTACGAGCAGTACTTC,CASSPRDSPYEQYF
TRBJ2-1,TRBV6-5,many,-,TGTGCCAGCAGTTACTCTTCCGGATGGATTGAGCAGTTCTTC,CASSYSSGWIEQFF
TRBJ2-5,TRBV7-2,many,-,TGTGCCAGCAGCTTAGATCATTTCCAAGAGACCCAGTACTTC,CASSLDHFQETQYF
TRBJ2-7,TRBV7-9,many,-,TGTGCCAGCAGCCAGGGACTTCTAGACTACGAGCAGTACTTC,CASSQGLLDYEQYF
TRBJ2-3,TRBV28,-,-,TGTGCCAGCAGTCCTAAGATGGATACGCAGTATTTT,CASSPKMDTQYF
TRBJ2-1,TRBV6-5,-,TRBD2,TGTGCCAGCAGGCGGAGACTAGCGGGAGCTAACAATGAGCAGTTCTTC,CASRRRLAGANNEQFF
TRBJ2-2,TRBV5-1,many,-,TGCGCCAGCAGCTTGGGAGAGGGGTCTTTCACCGGGGAGCTGTTTTTT,CASSLGEGSFTGELFF
TRBJ1-1,TRBV9,many,-,TGTGCCAGCAGCGTAGGGCCCCGGGGCGTGAACACTGAAGCTTTCTTT,CASSVGPRGVNTEAFF
TRBJ1-5,TRBV6-2/TRBV6-3,many,-,TGTGCCAGCAGTTACTGGCCCAGCAATCAGCCCCAGCATTTT,CASSYWPSNQPQHF
TRBJ2-7,TRBV7-6,many,-,TGTGCCAGCACCGGACAAGAGCGAGGCGAGCAGTACTTC,CASTGQERGEQYF
TRBJ2-2,TRBV29-1,many,-,TGCAGCGTTGAAGCTCCCCAGGGAACCGGGGAGCTGTTTTTT,CSVEAPQGTGELFF
TRBJ2-1,TRBV9,many,TRBD2,TGTGCCAGCAGCGAAAGCGGGATCTCCTACAATGAGCAGTTCTTC,CASSESGISYNEQFF
TRBJ1-4,TRBV20-1,many,-,TGCAGTGCCGAACCAGTAACAACTAATGAAAAACTGTTTTTT,CSAEPVTTNEKLFF
TRBJ1-1,TRBV7-9,many,-,TGTGCCAGCGGGGTGGGGCGTATTGAAGCTTTCTTT,CASGVGRIEAFF
TRBJ2-2,TRBV20-1,many,-,TGCAGTGCTCCAGGGACCGCGAACACCGGGGAGCTGTTTTTT,CSAPGTANTGELFF
TRBJ2-3,TRBV11-2,many,-,TGTGCCAGCAGCTGGGGACTGACTACAGATACGCAGTATTTT,CASSWGLTTDTQYF
TRBJ2-3,TRBV6-5,many,TRBD2,TGTGCCAGCAGTTACTCAGTAGCGGGAGAGTATGATACGCAGTATTTT,CASSYSVAGEYDTQYF
TRBJ1-5,TRBV7-6,many,-,TGTGCCAGCAGCCCTGGGGGGTGGGAGCCCCAGCATTTT,CASSPGGWEPQHF
TRBJ2-1,TRBV19,many,-,TGTGCCAGTAGTATGGGTGGGTTCCCCGTCAATGAGCAGTTCTTC,CASSMGGFPVNEQFF
TRBJ2-1,TRBV12-5,many,-,TGTGCTAGTGGTTTGGGGCCCAACAATGAGCAGTTCTTC,CASGLGPNNEQFF
TRBJ1-5,TRBV6-7,many,TRBD1,TGTGCCAGCAGTTACTCGGGACAGGGAAATCAGCCCCAGCATTTT,CASSYSGQGNQPQHF
TRBJ2-2,TRBV28,many,-,TGTGCCAGCAGTTTAATCGGGGCTATCGGGGAGCTGTTTTTT,CASSLIGAIGELFF
TRBJ2-7,TRBV7-9,many,TRBD2,TGTGCCAGCAGCTTGTTCGGGGGAGGGCCGGGGGAGCAGTACTTC,CASSLFGGGPGEQYF
TRBJ1-2,TRBV30,many,-,TGTGCCTGGAGTGTACACACGGGAGTTAGCGGCTACACCTTC,CAWSVHTGVSGYTF
TRBJ2-1,TRBV29-1,many,-,TGCAGCGTTGCTGGGGGTAATGAGCAGTTCTTC,CSVAGGNEQFF
TRBJ2-5,TRBV5-1,many,-,TGCGCCAGCAGCCCTAAGGGGTGGGAGACCCAGTACTTC,CASSPKGWETQYF
TRBJ2-7,TRBV25-1,many,-,TGTGCCAGCAGCCTGAGCGGGCCGTACGAGCAGTACTTC,CASSLSGPYEQYF
TRBJ2-7,TRBV12-3/TRBV12-4,many,TRBD1,TGTGCCAGCAGTTTTGGACAGGGGGCCGACGAGCAGTACTTC,CASSFGQGADEQYF
TRBJ2-7,TRBV6-2/TRBV6-3,medium-sized,-,TGTGCCAGTAATCCGGCAGGGGCCTACGAGCAGTACTTC,CASNPAGAYEQYF
TRBJ1-2,TRBV5-6,many,TRBD1,TGTGCCAGCAGGGCGGACAGGGGGCTTGGCTACACCTTC,CASRADRGLGYTF
TRBJ1-1,TRBV27,many,-,TGTGCCAGCAGAATGACAAATTTGAACACTGAAGCTTTCTTT,CASRMTNLNTEAFF
TRBJ1-6,TRBV7-9,many,-,TGTGCCAGCAGCTCGACAGGAAAGGAACAAAGGAGCTCCTATAATTCACCCCTCCACTTT,CASSSTGKEQRSSYNSPLHF
TRBJ2-7,TRBV5-1,many,-,TGCGCCAGCAGCCCCACCTCGGGGGCCATCTACGAGCAGTACTTC,CASSPTSGAIYEQYF
TRBJ1-5,TRBV7-8,many,-,TGTGCCAGCAGCTTAGCAAAGTGGGGGCCCCATGGCAATCAGCCCCAGCATTTT,CASSLAKWGPHGNQPQHF
TRBJ2-3,TRBV5-1,many,-,TGCGCCAGCAGCTTGGGAGCGGACACAGATACGCAGTATTTT,CASSLGADTDTQYF
TRBJ2-1,TRBV7-9,many,-,TGTGCCAGCAGCCCGTCTGTGGGGGTCTCTGGTGAGCAGTTCTTC,CASSPSVGVSGEQFF
TRBJ2-7,TRBV5-5,many,-,TGTGCCAGCAGCTTGCCGGTTTCGGGGTTTGACGAGCAGTACTTC,CASSLPVSGFDEQYF
TRBJ1-2,TRBV28,many,-,TGTGCCAGCAGTCGTCGCAACTATGGCTACACCTTC,CASSRRNYGYTF
TRBJ1-1,TRBV29-1,many,-,TGCAGCGTTTGGGGGAAGGACAGCGAAGCTTTCTTT,CSVWGKDSEAFF
TRBJ2-1,TRBV12-3/TRBV12-4,many,TRBD2,TGTGCCAGCAGTATCGCCGGGACTAGGGTAGGTGAGCAGTTCTTC,CASSIAGTRVGEQFF
TRBJ2-1,TRBV30,many,TRBD1,TGTGCCTGGAGTGCGGGACAGGGGGCGGATGAGCAGTTCTTC,CAWSAGQGADEQFF
TRBJ2-2,TRBV24-1,many,-,TGTGCCACCAGTGATTTGCTGTCGCAGGGGACCGGGGAGCTGTTTTTT,CATSDLLSQGTGELFF
TRBJ2-7,TRBV12-5,many,-,TGTGCTAGTTCGGCAGGGAACTACGAGCAGTACTTC,CASSAGNYEQYF
TRBJ2-7,TRBV5-1,many,TRBD1,TGCGCCAGCAGTCCAGGTTTTCCCGCTGGGACAGGGGACTGGGAGCAGTACTTC,CASSPGFPAGTGDWEQYF
TRBJ2-7,TRBV7-9,-,-,TGTGCCAGCAGCCTGAGCGGTACCTACGAGCAGTACTTC,CASSLSGTYEQYF
TRBJ1-2,TRBV18,many,TRBD1,TGTGCCAGCTCACTCGGGACAGGGGATACACACGGCTACACCTTC,CASSLGTGDTHGYTF
TRBJ2-4,TRBV4-1,many,TRBD2,TGCGCCAGCAGCCAAGATGACCCAGTAGCGGGAAACATTCAGTACTTC,CASSQDDPVAGNIQYF
TRBJ2-1,TRBV5-1,many,-,TGCGCCAGCAGCTTCCCCCGCGACAATGAGCAGTTCTTC,CASSFPRDNEQFF